Listed below are T cell receptor beta chains from one sample, sequenced in a study of blood T cell repertoires in COVID-19. Profiling relied on immunoSEQ multiplex PCR, and the TCRdb table lists in-frame clones only, not all of them. The data contain roughly 250,000 clones, just under 85% of them singletons. Sequenced material: peripheral blood. Receptors originate from a woman in her sixties or seventies with active or convalescent COVID-19. Both conserved end residues are trimmed from each CDR3. The order of the fields is J gene, V gene, CDR3 protein.

J: TRBJ2-2
V: TRBV11-3
CDR3: ASSLDSGQNTGELF

J: TRBJ2-1
V: TRBV5-1
CDR3: ASSLNTGSSYNEQF

J: TRBJ1-6
V: TRBV11-2
CDR3: ASSLIGQGNSPLH

J: TRBJ1-2
V: TRBV19
CDR3: ASSIQNYGYT

J: TRBJ1-3
V: TRBV11-1
CDR3: ASSFRGAGNTIY

J: TRBJ2-3
V: TRBV5-1
CDR3: ASSLMSGEGTQY

J: TRBJ2-5
V: TRBV5-4
CDR3: ASSLRTSGTSPY

J: TRBJ2-5
V: TRBV18
CDR3: ASSPVRPGMRQETQY

J: TRBJ1-2
V: TRBV13
CDR3: ASSYRDRVYGYT

J: TRBJ2-5
V: TRBV19
CDR3: ASSRLAGVQETQY

J: TRBJ2-2
V: TRBV4-1
CDR3: ASSQEVRDTGELF

J: TRBJ2-3
V: TRBV19
CDR3: ASTQGHRTDTQY

J: TRBJ2-2
V: TRBV15
CDR3: ATSKYTTNTGELF

J: TRBJ1-2
V: TRBV6-5
CDR3: ASTIDRGLNYGYT

J: TRBJ2-1
V: TRBV6-1
CDR3: ASSALDRSSYNEQF

J: TRBJ2-3
V: TRBV10-1
CDR3: ASSGAFETDTQY

J: TRBJ1-5
V: TRBV30
CDR3: AWSVVGGNQPQH

J: TRBJ2-7
V: TRBV30
CDR3: AWSVQAGAEQY

J: TRBJ2-1
V: TRBV5-1
CDR3: ASSLVSNYNEQF

J: TRBJ2-3
V: TRBV6-4
CDR3: ASSVQGARGDTQY

J: TRBJ2-1
V: TRBV7-7
CDR3: ASSPRGIWRYEQF

J: TRBJ1-2
V: TRBV4-1
CDR3: ASSQAGGFDYGYT

J: TRBJ2-1
V: TRBV5-1
CDR3: ASSLRVAGVNEQF

J: TRBJ1-4
V: TRBV9
CDR3: ASSANQPGIGEKLF

J: TRBJ2-7
V: TRBV6-2/TRBV6-3
CDR3: ASSRGLAGGLSYEQY